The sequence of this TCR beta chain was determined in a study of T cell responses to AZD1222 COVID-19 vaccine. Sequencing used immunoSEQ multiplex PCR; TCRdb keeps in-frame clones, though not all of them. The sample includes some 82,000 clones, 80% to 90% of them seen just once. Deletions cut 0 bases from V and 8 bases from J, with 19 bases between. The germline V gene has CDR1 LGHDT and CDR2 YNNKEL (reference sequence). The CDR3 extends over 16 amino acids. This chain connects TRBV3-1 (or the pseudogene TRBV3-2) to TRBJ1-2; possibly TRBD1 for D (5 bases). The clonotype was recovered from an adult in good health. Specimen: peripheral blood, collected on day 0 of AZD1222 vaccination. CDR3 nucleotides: TGTGCCAGCAGCCAAGATGGGGGTAGTACCCGTGGAGGCTACACCTTC. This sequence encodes CASSQDGGSTRGGYTF.